What follows are 28 T cell receptor beta chains derived from one specimen sequenced in a study of T cell responses to AZD1222 COVID-19 vaccine. Libraries were prepared by immunoSEQ multiplex PCR; TCRdb keeps only in-frame clonotypes and omits some of them. The table records about 29,000 clones, over 90% of them present only once. The sample in question was peripheral blood, obtained on day 0 of AZD1222 vaccination. The source of these receptors is an adult in good health.

This sequence joins TRBV28 and TRBJ1-5; no definite D call. This CDR3 contains 13 residues. Deletions cut 2 bases from V and 15 bases from J, with 17 bases between. Germline lookup yields CDR1 MDHEN and CDR2 SYDVKM. The chain's CDR3 is CASSLRRDLLGHF. The CDR3 region has the DNA TGTGCCAGCAGTTTACGTCGTGACCTGCTCGGGCATTTT.

This clone was recorded once. The rearrangement joins TRBV7-9 to TRBJ2-7, with D possibly TRBD1 on 6 matching bases. Trimming cost V 5 bases and J 5 bases, with 19 bases left between them. In germline, CDR1 is SEHNR, CDR2 FQNEAQ (reference sequence). This CDR3 has 15 residues. The CDR3, as DNA: TGTGCCAGCAGCCCACGGGCAGGCAGGGGACACGAGCAGTACTTC. Its translation is CASSPRAGRGHEQYF.

The V and J genes are TRBV5-4 and TRBJ2-5; weak D call: TRBD1 (6 bases). CDR3 length equals 14 residues. Germline V gene sequence: CDR1 SGHNT, CDR2 YYREEE (reference sequence). Trimming pared 6 bases from V and 5 bases from J, leaving 17 bases between. The CDR3 DNA reads as TGTGCCAGCACCCAAACAGCCCAGGGGGAGACCCAGTACTTC. Translation: CASTQTAQGETQYF.

This clone has just one count. The V and J genes are TRBV9 and TRBJ1-2, with D possibly being TRBD1 (5 bases). CDR3 length: 15 amino acids. The ends were cut back, 0 bases at V and 8 bases at J, with 17 bases in the middle. CDR1 SGDLS and CDR2 YYNGEE come from the germline V gene. The CDR3 loop is CASSVGVGQGDGYTF. The CDR3 region has the DNA TGTGCCAGCAGCGTAGGGGTAGGGCAGGGAGACGGCTACACCTTC.

The chain is built from TRBV7-9 and TRBJ2-5, with 9 positions matching TRBD1. Looked up from germline, CDR1 is SEHNR and CDR2 is FQNEAQ (reference sequence). V was pared by 3 bases and J by 5 bases, with 10 bases of the junction left unmatched. The CDR3 has 16 amino acids. In nucleotides, the CDR3 is TGTGCCAGCAGCTTCTCGTGGACAGGGGAAAGGGAGACCCAGTACTTC. This encodes CASSFSWTGERETQYF.

The rearrangement uses TRBV6-5 and TRBJ1-5, with D possibly matching TRBD1 (5 bases). Germline V gives CDR1 MNHEY, CDR2 SVGAGI. Trimming pared 2 bases from V and 3 bases from J, leaving 8 bases between. The CDR3 sequence is 14 residues long. The CDR3 nucleotides read TGTGCCAGCAGTTACAGGGGTCTCAATCAGCCCCAGCATTTT. This translates into CASSYRGLNQPQHF.

V gene TRBV12-3 or TRBV12-4 combines with J gene TRBJ2-7; 7 bases line up with TRBD1. Germline trimming cut 10 bases from V and 4 bases from J; bases unmatched to any gene: 4. The CDR3 loop spans 11 amino acids. The CDR3 coding sequence is TGTGCCACCGGGACAGCGTACGAGCAGTACTTC. Translating it yields CATGTAYEQYF.

This clone was seen only a few times. V usage is TRBV4-1 and J usage is TRBJ1-1; D may be TRBD1 (6 bases). V was cut by 2 bases and J by 0 bases, with 16 bases left in between. Germline V gene sequence: CDR1 MGHRA, CDR2 YSYEKL. This CDR3 is 17 amino acids long. DNA of the CDR3: TGCGCCAGCAGCCAATTGGACAGTTTTTGGATGAACACTGAAGCTTTCTTT. Amino acids: CASSQLDSFWMNTEAFF.

The chain links TRBV24-1 to TRBJ1-2, with D tentatively TRBD1 (5 bases). Deletions cut 5 bases from V and 8 bases from J, with 8 bases between. The CDR3 extends over 11 amino acids. CDR1 and CDR2 (germline): KGHDR, SFDVKD. The CDR3 DNA is TGTGCCACCAGTGGCGGGGGGGGCTACACCTTC. Its translation is CATSGGGGYTF.

J is TRBJ2-7 and V is TRBV18; D might be TRBD1 or TRBD2, each matching 5 bases. CDR1 is KGHSH and CDR2 is LQKENI in the germline V gene. The V end lost 4 bases, the J end lost 2 bases, and 21 bases lay between the germline ends. CDR3 size: 17 residues. CDR3 DNA sequence: TGTGCCAGCTCACTCTATCCTTCTGGGACGGGGACCTACGAGCAGTACTTC. It yields the protein CASSLYPSGTGTYEQYF.

The gene calls are TRBV5-6 and TRBJ1-4, with D unresolved. Germline lookup yields CDR1 SGHDT and CDR2 YYEEEE. V shed 2 bases and J shed 7 bases, with 12 bases lying between them. CDR3 size: 14 residues. CDR3 protein: CASSFGQTGEKLFF. The DNA of the CDR3 is TGTGCCAGCAGCTTTGGGCAGACGGGTGAAAAACTGTTTTTT.

The genes are TRBV10-1 and TRBJ1-2; D is possibly TRBD1 (5 bases). The V end lost 0 bases, the J end lost 4 bases, and 9 bases lay between the germline ends. The CDR3 covers 14 residues. Germline CDR1 is WNHNN and CDR2 is SYGVQD (reference sequence). The CDR3 region has the DNA TGCGCCAGCAGTGAGTCGCGACAGATCTATGGCTACACCTTC. Encoded protein: CASSESRQIYGYTF.

V usage is TRBV20-1 and J usage is TRBJ1-1; D uncertain. The CDR3 is made up of 11 amino acids. CDR1 is DFQATT, CDR2 SNEGSKA, per germline (reference sequence). CDR3 sequence: CTMCGNTEAFF. The CDR3 DNA reads TGCACTATGTGTGGGAACACTGAAGCTTTCTTT.

The chain carries TRBV5-4 and TRBJ2-1, with TRBD2 identical over 9 bases. Germline V gene sequence: CDR1 SGHNT, CDR2 YYREEE (reference sequence). The V and J ends lost 3 bases and 6 bases, in that order; junction bases with no gene match: 10. This CDR3 has 16 residues. The CDR3 DNA is TGTGCCAGCAGCTGGGATAGCGGGAGAGGGGTCAATGAGCAGTTCTTC. Its protein product is CASSWDSGRGVNEQFF.

The gene calls are TRBV2 and TRBJ1-6, with 7 bases fitting TRBD1. Germline assignment: CDR1 SNHLY and CDR2 FYNNEI. This CDR3 comprises 17 residues. With V trimmed by 8 bases and J by 0 bases, 10 bases remained unmatched. The DNA for the CDR3 is TGTGCCAGCTGCCGGACGACAGGGCCCTCCTATAATTCACCCCTCCACTTT. Translation gives CASCRTTGPSYNSPLHF.

The chain combines TRBV14 with TRBJ1-3; tentatively, D is TRBD1 (5 bases). This CDR3 has 16 residues. Germline values: CDR1 SGHDN, CDR2 FVKESK. The ends were cut back, 4 bases at V and 4 bases at J, with 17 bases in the middle. The CDR3 region is CASSRTQGWSGNTIYF. In DNA form, the CDR3 reads TGTGCCAGCAGCCGAACCCAGGGATGGTCAGGAAACACCATATATTTT. The full variable domain, rest sourced from reference TRBV14 and TRBJ1-3, is EAGVTQFPSHSVIEKGQTVTLRCDPISGHDNLYWYRRVMGKEIKFLLHFVKESKQDESGMPNNRFLAERTGGTYSTLKVQPAELEDSGVYFCASSRTQGWSGNTIYFGEGSWLTVV.

V gene TRBV18 combines with J gene TRBJ1-2, with D possibly TRBD1 on 5 matching bases. From germline, CDR1 is KGHSH and CDR2 LQKENI. The CDR3 consists of 15 residues. Trimming took 3 bases from V and 4 from J, leaving 15 bases between them. CDR3 protein: CASSPGLSEGYGYTF. DNA of the CDR3: TGTGCCAGCTCACCGGGACTTTCTGAGGGCTATGGCTACACCTTC.

V usage is TRBV13 and J usage is TRBJ1-2; D may be TRBD1 (6 bases). Trimming cost V 0 bases and J 1 base, with 15 bases left between them. The germline gives CDR1 PRHDT, CDR2 FYEKMQ (reference sequence). The CDR3 is made up of 17 amino acids. The CDR3 reads CASSLGGGRGNNYGYTF. As DNA, the CDR3 is TGTGCCAGCAGCTTAGGCGGGGGCAGGGGAAATAACTATGGCTACACCTTC.

This sequence joins TRBV19 and TRBJ1-3; D is perhaps TRBD1 (6 bases). The germline V gene has CDR1 LNHDA and CDR2 SQIVND (reference sequence). Trimming pared 6 bases from V and 5 bases from J, leaving 14 bases between. There are 14 residues in the CDR3. The CDR3 region has the DNA TGTGCCAGTAGACCGGGACACGCGAGAAACACCATATATTTT. Encoded protein: CASRPGHARNTIYF.

The rearrangement uses TRBV12-3 or TRBV12-4 and TRBJ2-1; D is uncertain. This CDR3 spans 11 amino acids. V gave up 4 bases and J gave up 9 bases, with 7 bases separating them. CDR3 in amino acids: CASSYGSEQFF. In DNA form, the CDR3 reads TGTGCCAGCAGTTACGGCAGTGAGCAGTTCTTC.

This clone came up a few times. This chain links TRBV30 with TRBJ1-3; no clear D gene. V was clipped by 6 bases and J by 0 bases, with 9 bases between them. CDR1 is GTSNPN, CDR2 SVGIG, per germline (reference sequence). The CDR3 spans 13 residues. CDR3 sequence: CACERTSGNTIYF. The CDR3 DNA is TGTGCCTGCGAGAGAACCTCTGGAAACACCATATATTTT.

The chain has TRBV2 and TRBJ1-1, with 7 bases aligning to TRBD1. In germline, CDR1 is SNHLY, CDR2 FYNNEI. Trimming took 5 bases from V and 2 from J; bases not matched to a gene: 2. There are 13 residues in the CDR3. CDR3 in amino acids: CASSRQGNTEAFF. The CDR3 bases are TGTGCCAGCAGTCGACAGGGTAACACTGAAGCTTTCTTT.

The chain recombines TRBV19 with TRBJ2-7; TRBD2 agrees at 8 bases. Germline V gene sequence: CDR1 LNHDA, CDR2 SQIVND (reference sequence). This CDR3 contains 13 residues. V lost 9 bases to trimming and J lost 3 bases; unmatched junction nucleotides: 7. The CDR3 sequence is CASSGGSGYEQYF. DNA of the CDR3: TGTGCCAGCTCGGGGGGGAGCGGCTACGAGCAGTACTTC. Based on the CDR3 plus reference TRBV19 and TRBJ2-7, the full variable domain is DGGITQSPKYLFRKEGQNVTLSCEQNLNHDAMYWYRQDPGQGLRLIYYSQIVNDFQKGDIAEGYSVSREKKESFPLTVTSAQKNPTAFYLCASSGGSGYEQYFGPGTRLTVT.

V and J are TRBV28 and TRBJ1-5; no firm D call. V lost 7 bases, J lost 3 bases, and 16 bases lay in between. This CDR3 region has 15 residues. The germline V gene has CDR1 MDHEN and CDR2 SYDVKM. This CDR3 reads CASTTGAAINQPQHF. Written as DNA, the CDR3 is TGTGCCAGCACCACGGGTGCGGCGATCAATCAGCCCCAGCATTTT.

The chain uses TRBV5-1 and TRBJ2-7; D is uncertain. Germline V gene data show CDR1 as SGHRS and CDR2 as YFSETQ. The germline V and J ends were trimmed by 4 bases and 3 bases, with 11 bases remaining between them. The CDR3 runs to 13 residues. The DNA of the CDR3 is TGCGCCAGCAGCATTGACACAGTCTACGAGCAGTACTTC. This codes for CASSIDTVYEQYF.

The rearrangement joins TRBV2 to TRBJ2-3; TRBD1 agrees at 7 bases. This CDR3 contains 14 residues. The germline V gene has CDR1 SNHLY and CDR2 FYNNEI. The V gene end was trimmed by 11 bases and the J gene end by 2 bases; junction bases not matched to a gene: 10. The CDR3 is CASQPGTATDTQYF. The CDR3 DNA reads TGTGCCTCTCAACCCGGGACAGCCACAGATACGCAGTATTTT.

The chain uses TRBV6-1 and TRBJ2-3, with D uncertain. The V end was cut by 0 bases, the J end by 6 bases, with 16 bases between. The V gene's germline CDR1 is MNHNS and CDR2 SASEGT. The CDR3 is 16 amino acids. The CDR3 DNA is TGTGCCAGCAGTGAAGCCCGGGTCGTGGGTTGGGATACGCAGTATTTT. Its protein is CASSEARVVGWDTQYF.

This chain connects TRBV20-1 to TRBJ2-1; D uncertain. Germline V gives CDR1 DFQATT, CDR2 SNEGSKA (reference sequence). The CDR3 is 11 residues long. V lost 7 bases to trimming and J lost 1 base, with 5 bases between them. The CDR3 reads CSGGSYNEQFF. The CDR3 coding sequence is TGCAGTGGGGGTTCCTACAATGAGCAGTTCTTC.